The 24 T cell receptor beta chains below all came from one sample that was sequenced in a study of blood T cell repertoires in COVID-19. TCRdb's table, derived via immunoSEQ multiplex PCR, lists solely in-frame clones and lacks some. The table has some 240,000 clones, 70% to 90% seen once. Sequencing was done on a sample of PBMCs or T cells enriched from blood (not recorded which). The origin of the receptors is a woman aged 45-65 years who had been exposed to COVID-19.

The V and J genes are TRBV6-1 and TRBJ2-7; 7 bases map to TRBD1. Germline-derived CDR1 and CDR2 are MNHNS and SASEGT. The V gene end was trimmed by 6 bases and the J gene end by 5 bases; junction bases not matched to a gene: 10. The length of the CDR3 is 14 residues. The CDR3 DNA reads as TGTGCCAGCAGGCGACAGGGTCTTGGAAACGAGCAGTACTTC. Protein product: CASRRQGLGNEQYF.

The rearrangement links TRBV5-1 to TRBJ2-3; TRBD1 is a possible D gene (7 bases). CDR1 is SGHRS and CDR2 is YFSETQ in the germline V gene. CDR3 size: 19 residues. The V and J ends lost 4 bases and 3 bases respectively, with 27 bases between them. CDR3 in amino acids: CASSPPGQTNPEGTDTQYF. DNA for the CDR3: TGCGCCAGCAGCCCGCCGGGACAGACGAACCCGGAGGGTACAGATACGCAGTATTTT.

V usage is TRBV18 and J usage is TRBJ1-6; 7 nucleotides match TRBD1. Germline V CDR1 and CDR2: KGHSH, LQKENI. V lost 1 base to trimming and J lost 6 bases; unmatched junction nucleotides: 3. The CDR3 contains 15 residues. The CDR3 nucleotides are TGTGCCAGCTCACCACTCCAGGGGGTTAATTCACCCCTCCACTTT. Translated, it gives CASSPLQGVNSPLHF.

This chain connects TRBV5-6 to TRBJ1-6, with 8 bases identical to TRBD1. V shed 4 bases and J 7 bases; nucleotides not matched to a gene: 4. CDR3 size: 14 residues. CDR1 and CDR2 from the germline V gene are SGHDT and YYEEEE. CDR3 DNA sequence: TGTGCCAGCAGCCGAGGGACAGGCAATTCACCCCTCCACTTT. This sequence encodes CASSRGTGNSPLHF.

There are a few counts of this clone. CDR3 protein: CASSLVGGTTYEQYF. In DNA, the CDR3 is TGTGCCAGCAGCTTGGTTGGGGGGACTACCTACGAGCAGTACTTC. The chain carries TRBV5-8 and TRBJ2-7, with TRBD2 identical over 7 bases. This CDR3 is 15 amino acids long. Germline lookup yields CDR1 SGHTS and CDR2 YDEGEE. J gave up 2 bases and V 0 bases, and 5 bases lay outside the gene matches.

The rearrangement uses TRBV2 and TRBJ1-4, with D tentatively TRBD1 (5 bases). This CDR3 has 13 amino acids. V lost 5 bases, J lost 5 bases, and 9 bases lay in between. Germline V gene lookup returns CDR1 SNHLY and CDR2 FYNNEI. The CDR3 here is CASSRKGNEKLFF. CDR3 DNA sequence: TGTGCCAGCAGTAGGAAGGGGAATGAAAAACTGTTTTTT.

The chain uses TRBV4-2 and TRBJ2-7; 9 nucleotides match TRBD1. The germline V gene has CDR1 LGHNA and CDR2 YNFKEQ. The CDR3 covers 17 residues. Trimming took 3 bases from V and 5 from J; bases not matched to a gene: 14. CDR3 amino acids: CASSQDDLDRGSDEQYF. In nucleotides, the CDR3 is TGTGCCAGCAGCCAGGATGATTTGGACAGGGGTAGTGACGAGCAGTACTTC.

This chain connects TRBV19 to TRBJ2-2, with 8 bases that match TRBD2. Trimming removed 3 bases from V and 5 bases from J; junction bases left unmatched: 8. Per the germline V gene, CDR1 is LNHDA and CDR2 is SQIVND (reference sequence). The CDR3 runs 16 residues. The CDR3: CASSISGGAWTGELFF. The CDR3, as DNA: TGTGCCAGTAGTATCTCCGGGGGGGCCTGGACCGGGGAGCTGTTTTTT.

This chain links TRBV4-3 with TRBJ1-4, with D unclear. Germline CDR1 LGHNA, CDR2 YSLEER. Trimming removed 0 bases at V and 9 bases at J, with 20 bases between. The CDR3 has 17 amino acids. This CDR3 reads CASSQERSGEAGKKLFF. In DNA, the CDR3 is TGCGCCAGCAGCCAAGAAAGGTCCGGGGAGGCGGGTAAAAAACTGTTTTTT.

This CDR3 is CAWSVLRTRNNEQFF. The CDR3 nucleotides are TGTGCCTGGAGTGTTCTCAGGACTAGGAACAATGAGCAGTTCTTC. The chain employs TRBV30 and TRBJ2-1, with 7 bases lining up with TRBD2. J lost 5 bases, V lost 0 bases, and 7 bases had no gene match. Germline CDR1 reads GTSNPN; CDR2 reads SVGIG (reference sequence). The CDR3 is 15 residues long.

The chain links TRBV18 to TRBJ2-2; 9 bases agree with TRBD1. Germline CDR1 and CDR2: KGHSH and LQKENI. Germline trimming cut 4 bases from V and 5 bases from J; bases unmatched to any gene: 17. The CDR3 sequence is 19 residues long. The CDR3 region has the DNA TGTGCCAGCTCACTAAACACCCTACAGGGGGCGATTATGACCGGGGAGCTGTTTTTT. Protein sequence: CASSLNTLQGAIMTGELFF.

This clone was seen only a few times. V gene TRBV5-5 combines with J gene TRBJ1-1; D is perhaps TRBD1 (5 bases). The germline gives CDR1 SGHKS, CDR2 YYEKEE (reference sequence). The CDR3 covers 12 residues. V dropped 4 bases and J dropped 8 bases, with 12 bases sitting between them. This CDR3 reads CASSPAEGEAFF. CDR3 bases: TGTGCCAGCAGCCCGGCGGAGGGGGAAGCTTTCTTT. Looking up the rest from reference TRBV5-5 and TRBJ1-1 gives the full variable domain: DAGVTQSPTHLIKTRGQQVTLRCSPISGHKSVSWYQQVLGQGPQFIFQYYEKEERGRGNFPDRFSARQFPNYSSELNVNALLLGDSALYLCASSPAEGEAFFGQGTRLTVV.

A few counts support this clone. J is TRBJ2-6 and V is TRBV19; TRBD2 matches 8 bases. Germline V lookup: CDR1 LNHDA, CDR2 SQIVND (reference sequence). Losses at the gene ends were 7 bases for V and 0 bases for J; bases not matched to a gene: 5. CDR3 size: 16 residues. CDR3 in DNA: TGTGCCAGTACGAGCAGCGGGAGCTCTGGGGCCAACGTCCTGACTTTC. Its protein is CASTSSGSSGANVLTF.

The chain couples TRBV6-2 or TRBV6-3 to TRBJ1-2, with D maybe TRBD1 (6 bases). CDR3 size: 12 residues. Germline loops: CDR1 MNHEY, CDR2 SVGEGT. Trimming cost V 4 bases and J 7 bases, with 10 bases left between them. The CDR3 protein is CASSLDSRGYTF. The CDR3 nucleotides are TGTGCCAGCAGTTTGGACAGTCGTGGCTACACCTTC.

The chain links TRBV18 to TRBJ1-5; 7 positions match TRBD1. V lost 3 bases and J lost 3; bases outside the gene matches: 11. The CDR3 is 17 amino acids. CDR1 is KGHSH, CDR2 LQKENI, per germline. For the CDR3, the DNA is TGTGCCAGCTCACCGACCTCACAGGGGACCGCCAATCAGCCCCAGCATTTT. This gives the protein CASSPTSQGTANQPQHF.

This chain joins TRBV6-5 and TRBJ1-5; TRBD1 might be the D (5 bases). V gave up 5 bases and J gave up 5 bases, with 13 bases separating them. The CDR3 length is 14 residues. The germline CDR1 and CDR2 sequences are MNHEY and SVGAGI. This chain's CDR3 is CASSRSRAYQPQHF. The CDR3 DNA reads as TGTGCCAGCAGTCGCAGCAGGGCTTATCAGCCCCAGCATTTT.

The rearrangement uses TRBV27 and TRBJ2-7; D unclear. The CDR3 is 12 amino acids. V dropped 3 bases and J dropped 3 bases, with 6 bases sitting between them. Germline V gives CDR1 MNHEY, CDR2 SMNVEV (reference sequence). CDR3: CASSFPGYEQYF. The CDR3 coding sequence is TGTGCCAGCAGTTTCCCAGGCTACGAGCAGTACTTC.

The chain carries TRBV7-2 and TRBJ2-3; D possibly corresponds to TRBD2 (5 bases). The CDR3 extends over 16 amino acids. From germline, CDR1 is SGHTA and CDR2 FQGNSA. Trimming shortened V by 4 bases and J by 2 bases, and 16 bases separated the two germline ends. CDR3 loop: CASSSLGERHTDTQYF. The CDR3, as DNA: TGTGCCAGCAGCTCCCTCGGGGAGAGACACACAGATACGCAGTATTTT.

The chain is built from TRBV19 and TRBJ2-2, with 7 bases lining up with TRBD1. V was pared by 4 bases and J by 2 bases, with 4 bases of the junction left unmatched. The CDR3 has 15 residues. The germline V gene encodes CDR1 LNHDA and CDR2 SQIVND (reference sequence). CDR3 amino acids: CASSTGQINTGELFF. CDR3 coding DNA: TGTGCCAGTAGTACGGGACAGATTAACACCGGGGAGCTGTTTTTT.

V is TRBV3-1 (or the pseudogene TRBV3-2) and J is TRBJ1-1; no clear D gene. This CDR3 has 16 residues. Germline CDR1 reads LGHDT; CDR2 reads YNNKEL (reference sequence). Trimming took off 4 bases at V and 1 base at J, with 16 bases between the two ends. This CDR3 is CASSLGLTIGNTEAFF. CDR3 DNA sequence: TGTGCCAGCAGCCTTGGACTCACCATAGGGAACACTGAAGCTTTCTTT.

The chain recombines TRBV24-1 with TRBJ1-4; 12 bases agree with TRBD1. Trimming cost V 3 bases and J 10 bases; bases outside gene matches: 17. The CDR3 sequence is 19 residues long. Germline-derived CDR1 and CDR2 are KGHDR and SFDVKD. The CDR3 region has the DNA TGTGCCACCAGTGATCGACAGCCGGGACAGGGGGCGGCCATGGGAAAACTGTTTTTT. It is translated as CATSDRQPGQGAAMGKLFF.

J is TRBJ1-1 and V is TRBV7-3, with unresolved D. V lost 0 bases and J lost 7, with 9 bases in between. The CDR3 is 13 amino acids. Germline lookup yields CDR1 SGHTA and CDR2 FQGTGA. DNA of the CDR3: TGTGCCAGCAGCTTAACGATGAGTAGTGAAGCTTTCTTT. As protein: CASSLTMSSEAFF.

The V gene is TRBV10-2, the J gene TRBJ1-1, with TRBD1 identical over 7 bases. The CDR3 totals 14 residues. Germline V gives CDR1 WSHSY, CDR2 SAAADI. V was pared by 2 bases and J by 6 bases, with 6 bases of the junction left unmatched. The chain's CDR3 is CASSEIQGDSEAFF. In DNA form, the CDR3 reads TGCGCCAGCAGTGAGATCCAGGGGGATTCTGAAGCTTTCTTT.

The CDR3 DNA reads as TGTGCCAGCAGTTTAGGGGAGGGGATATATGGCTACACCTTC. It specifies CASSLGEGIYGYTF. V usage is TRBV27 and J usage is TRBJ1-2; possibly TRBD1 for D (5 bases). The CDR3 totals 14 residues. The germline CDR1 and CDR2 sequences are MNHEY and SMNVEV (reference sequence). Trimming stripped 2 bases from V and 5 bases from J, with 12 bases between.